A single sample gave rise to the 16 T cell receptor beta chains below, sequenced in a study of cytomegalovirus exposure and HLA in healthy donors. The PCR had 60 Vbeta and 13 Jbeta primers. Repertoires were generated with immunoSEQ multiplex PCR, while TCRdb's copy carries only in-frame clones and drops some. The table has approximately 190,000 clones, over 65% seen once. Sequencing was done on a sample of PBMCs. Receptor source: a woman between 45 and 65 years old in good health and CMV-seropositive.

The V call is TRBV30, the J call TRBJ1-5, with 10 bases that match TRBD1. In germline, CDR1 is GTSNPN, CDR2 SVGIG (reference sequence). The CDR3 runs to 13 residues. J gave up 4 bases and V 5 bases, and 2 bases lay outside the gene matches. This chain's CDR3 is CAWAGQGNQPQHF. The DNA for the CDR3 is TGTGCCTGGGCGGGACAGGGGAATCAGCCCCAGCATTTT.

This clone is a singleton in its sample. The chain combines TRBV9 with TRBJ2-7, with a weak D call TRBD1 (5 bases). V dropped 4 bases and J dropped 3 bases, with 17 bases sitting between them. This CDR3 spans 15 amino acids. Per germline, CDR1 SGDLS and CDR2 YYNGEE. The CDR3 nucleotides are TGTGCCAGCAGCCCCCGAACAGGCACCTACTACGAGCAGTACTTC. It yields the protein CASSPRTGTYYEQYF.

V gene TRBV7-8 combines with J gene TRBJ2-3; TRBD2 is a possible D gene (5 bases). The CDR3 consists of 13 residues. Trimming shortened V by 5 bases and J by 5 bases, and 11 bases separated the two germline ends. Germline V gene data show CDR1 as SGHVS and CDR2 as FQNEAQ. This CDR3 reads CASSPVSGDTQYF. In DNA, the CDR3 is TGTGCCAGCAGCCCCGTCAGCGGAGATACGCAGTATTTT. Variable domain in full (rest from reference TRBV7-8 and TRBJ2-3): GAGVSQSPRYKVAKRGQDVALRCDPISGHVSLFWYQQALGQGPEFLTYFQNEAQLDKSGLPSDRFFAERPEGSVSTLKIQRTQQEDSAVYLCASSPVSGDTQYFGPGTRLTVL.

V and J are TRBV19 and TRBJ2-1; 7 nucleotides match TRBD2. With 5 bases clipped from V and 7 bases from J, the junction kept 11 bases outside the gene matches. Germline V gives CDR1 LNHDA, CDR2 SQIVND (reference sequence). CDR3 length: 15 amino acids. This chain's CDR3 is CASSLQGGGKNEQFF. The DNA of the CDR3 is TGTGCCAGTAGTCTCCAGGGCGGGGGAAAGAATGAGCAGTTCTTC.

CDR3 DNA: TGTGCCAGTAGCCTCAGACAGCCATCCAATCAGCCCCAGCATTTT. As protein: CASSLRQPSNQPQHF. The V gene is TRBV19, the J gene TRBJ1-5; tentative D call: TRBD1 (5 bases). From germline, CDR1 is LNHDA and CDR2 SQIVND (reference sequence). The CDR3 extends over 15 amino acids. Trimming cost V 6 bases and J 3 bases, with 15 bases left between them.

This rearrangement joins TRBV6-1 to TRBJ1-6, with D maybe TRBD1 (6 bases). CDR3 length: 15 amino acids. The V gene's germline CDR1 is MNHNS and CDR2 SASEGT. V lost 7 bases and J lost 9, with 19 bases in between. The DNA of the CDR3 is TGTGCCAGCAATCCAGGGGATATCGGGCGTTCACCCCTCCACTTT. The encoded protein is CASNPGDIGRSPLHF.

This chain's CDR3 is CASSYGNRGTNEKLFF. For the CDR3, the DNA is TGTGCCAGCAGTTACGGTAACAGGGGAACTAATGAAAAACTGTTTTTT. This chain joins TRBV6-6 and TRBJ1-4, with 7 bases that match TRBD1. Germline V gene lookup returns CDR1 MNHNY and CDR2 SVGAGI (reference sequence). V gave up 2 bases and J gave up 1 base; unmatched junction bases: 4. This CDR3 has 16 amino acids.

The CDR3 DNA is TGTGCCAGCAGCCAAGACTTTGTCCCTAGCGCCCATAGCAATCAGCCCCAGCATTTT. It yields the protein CASSQDFVPSAHSNQPQHF. The chain couples TRBV4-2 to TRBJ1-5; no definite D call. CDR3 length: 19 residues. Trimming took off 0 bases at V and 0 bases at J, with 18 bases between the two ends. Germline V gives CDR1 LGHNA, CDR2 YNFKEQ.

As concerns this clone: It is likely a read error: a sequence one base away is far more abundant. Other DNA sequences in the sample encode the same CDR3. The chain links TRBV4-1 to TRBJ1-4; the D gene is possibly TRBD1 (6 bases). There are 16 residues in the CDR3. Germline lookup yields CDR1 MGHRA and CDR2 YSYEKL. The chain's CDR3 is CASSQNSGHLNEKLFF. CDR3 in DNA: TGCGCCAGCAGCCAAAACTCGGGACACCTTAATGAAAAACTGTTCTTT.

This clone has more than one count but fewer than ten. This chain connects TRBV19 to TRBJ1-2; 8 nucleotides align to TRBD1. The length of the CDR3 is 15 residues. Per germline, CDR1 LNHDA and CDR2 SQIVND (reference sequence). The V gene end was trimmed by 3 bases and the J gene end by 1 base; junction bases not matched to a gene: 4. The CDR3: CASSIGTGLNYGYTF. Written as DNA, the CDR3 is TGTGCCAGTAGTATTGGGACAGGCCTTAACTATGGCTACACCTTC.

V is TRBV19 and J is TRBJ2-1; 13 nucleotides agree with TRBD2. CDR3 length: 18 residues. Looked up from germline, CDR1 is LNHDA and CDR2 is SQIVND (reference sequence). V was pared by 5 bases and J by 9 bases, with 16 bases of the junction left unmatched. The CDR3 nucleotides read TGTGCCAGTAGTTTGGAACATGGGACTAGCGGGGAAGGGGGTGAGCAGTTCTTC. This gives the protein CASSLEHGTSGEGGEQFF.

This clone was counted once. The CDR3 region has the DNA TGCGCCAGCAGCCAAGATGGGGCTTTAAGAAGGGGTGAAAAACTGTTTTTT. As protein: CASSQDGALRRGEKLFF. The J gene is TRBJ1-4, the V gene TRBV4-1, with D possibly being TRBD1 (5 bases). V lost 0 bases to trimming and J lost 7 bases, with 18 bases between them. The CDR3 runs to 17 residues. From germline, CDR1 is MGHRA and CDR2 YSYEKL.

V gene TRBV9 combines with J gene TRBJ1-1; 10 bases are shared with TRBD1. Germline trimming cut 4 bases from V and 11 bases from J; bases unmatched to any gene: 14. The V gene's germline CDR1 is SGDLS and CDR2 YYNGEE. CDR3 size: 15 residues. The CDR3 nucleotides read TGTGCCAGCAGCCCCTACTCCGGGACAGGGGAGCGGGCTTTCTTT. The encoded protein is CASSPYSGTGERAFF.

The chain recombines TRBV5-1 with TRBJ1-2, with D tentatively TRBD1 (5 bases). Germline CDR1 reads SGHRS; CDR2 reads YFSETQ. The CDR3 consists of 14 residues. Trimming removed 3 bases at V and 4 bases at J, with 13 bases between. CDR3 sequence: CASSSDDRVYGYTF. The CDR3 DNA is TGCGCCAGCAGCTCCGATGACAGAGTCTATGGCTACACCTTC.

Here the CDR3 DNA reads TGCAGCGCCGAACAGGGACCCTACGAGCAGTACTTC. Amino acids: CSAEQGPYEQYF. This chain uses TRBV29-1 with TRBJ2-7; D possibly corresponds to TRBD1 (6 bases). CDR3 length: 12 residues. V was shortened by 7 bases and J by 2 bases, with 12 bases between the two germline ends. The V gene's germline CDR1 is SQVTM and CDR2 ANQGSEA.

This sequence joins TRBV2 and TRBJ2-3; D ambiguous. Per the germline V gene, CDR1 is SNHLY and CDR2 is FYNNEI. Trimming removed 1 base at V and 5 bases at J, with 7 bases between. CDR3 size: 13 residues. The CDR3 here is CASSEGPRDTQYF. The CDR3, as DNA: TGTGCCAGCAGTGAAGGTCCGAGAGATACGCAGTATTTT.